This T cell receptor (beta chain) was profiled in a study of blood T cell repertoires in COVID-19. Study background: Acute and convalescent COVID-19 specimens originated in the United States, Italy and Spain.

The protocol was immunoSEQ multiplex PCR, while the TCRdb copy is restricted to in-frame clones and leaves out a portion. The repertoire consists of 150,000 to 200,000 clones, with approximately 90% occurring once and the leading ten covering approximately 0.56%. The V gene's germline CDR1 is LGHDT and CDR2 YNNKEL (reference sequence). V was clipped by 0 bases and J by 3 bases; unmatched bases: 4. The CDR3 extends over 16 amino acids. V gene TRBV3-1 (or the pseudogene TRBV3-2) combines with J gene TRBJ2-1; 8 bases are shared with TRBD2. The sample taken for sequencing was peripheral blood. The clonotype was recovered from a man aged 50-60 years with acute or convalescent COVID-19. The DNA for the CDR3 is TGTGCCAGCAGCCAAGAAGGAGCGGGAGTCTACAATGAGCAGTTCTTC. Translated: CASSQEGAGVYNEQFF.